The 26 T cell receptor beta chains below come from one sample, sequenced in a study of cytomegalovirus exposure and HLA in healthy donors. Primers: 60 Vbeta forward and 13 Jbeta reverse. Sequenced by immunoSEQ multiplex PCR; TCRdb stores in-frame clones only, minus some. The sample consists of some 81,000 clones, approximately 72% of them appearing once. The sequenced sample was PBMCs. These receptors all stem from a woman aged 40 to 50 in good health and CMV-seropositive.

The J gene is TRBJ1-1, the V gene TRBV6-6; the D gene is possibly TRBD1 (6 bases). Trimming stripped 5 bases from V and 5 bases from J, with 12 bases between. This CDR3 comprises 13 residues. CDR1 and CDR2 (germline): MNHNY, SVGAGI (reference sequence). The CDR3: CASSLGGATEAFF. In DNA form, the CDR3 reads TGTGCCAGCAGTCTCGGGGGGGCAACTGAAGCTTTCTTT.

The chain links TRBV28 to TRBJ1-4; weak D call: TRBD1 (6 bases). V was cut by 5 bases and J by 7 bases, with 14 bases left in between. From germline, CDR1 is MDHEN and CDR2 SYDVKM. The CDR3 extends over 14 amino acids. For the CDR3, the DNA is TGTGCCAGCAGTCAACAGGGTCGGAGTGAAAAACTGTTTTTT. This sequence encodes CASSQQGRSEKLFF.

This sequence joins TRBV18 and TRBJ1-5; D is unresolved. Trimming took off 3 bases at V and 0 bases at J, with 6 bases between the two ends. This CDR3 is 14 amino acids long. Germline V gene sequence: CDR1 KGHSH, CDR2 LQKENI. The CDR3 coding sequence is TGTGCCAGCTCACCCGACATTAGCAATCAGCCCCAGCATTTT. It yields the protein CASSPDISNQPQHF.

Of note for this clone: At one end the junction does not follow the germline gene, possibly because of a read error. The rearrangement joins TRBV4-1 to TRBJ2-6; 7 nucleotides align to TRBD1. Germline lookup yields CDR1 MGHRA and CDR2 YSYEKL. The CDR3 has 17 amino acids. The CDR3: CASRQGQVISGANVLTF. The CDR3 bases are TGCGCCAGCAGGCAAGGACAGGTCATCTCTGGGGCCAACGTCCTGACTTTC.

V is TRBV18 and J is TRBJ2-6; TRBD2 might be the D (5 bases). V dropped 3 bases and J dropped 2 bases, with 8 bases sitting between them. This CDR3 contains 15 residues. CDR1 and CDR2 from the germline V gene are KGHSH and LQKENI. The CDR3 DNA sequence: TGTGCCAGCTCACCCCAGGAGGCTGGGGCCAACGTCCTGACTTTC. Translating gives CASSPQEAGANVLTF. Supplemented by reference TRBV18 and TRBJ2-6, the full variable domain reads NAGVMQNPRHLVRRRGQEARLRCSPMKGHSHVYWYRQLPEEGLKFMVYLQKENIIDESGMPKERFSAEFPKEGPSILRIQQVVRGDSAAYFCASSPQEAGANVLTFGAGSRLTVL.

This rearrangement joins TRBV7-9 to TRBJ1-4; TRBD1 matches at 11 bases. From germline, CDR1 is SEHNR and CDR2 FQNEAQ (reference sequence). The CDR3 totals 18 residues. After removal of 5 bases from V and 3 bases from J, the junction contained 11 bases not matched to a gene. The CDR3 region is CASSQRTGGGQANEKLFF. The CDR3, as DNA: TGTGCCAGCAGCCAGCGGACAGGGGGCGGGCAGGCTAATGAAAAACTGTTTTTT.

The chain has TRBV7-8 and TRBJ2-3, with a tentative D call TRBD1 (6 bases). This CDR3 comprises 16 residues. The V end lost 4 bases, the J end lost 0 bases, and 14 bases lay between the germline ends. Per the germline V gene, CDR1 is SGHVS and CDR2 is FQNEAQ. In DNA, the CDR3 is TGTGCCAGCAGCTCCTACAGGGTCCCTAGCACAGATACGCAGTATTTT. This gives the protein CASSSYRVPSTDTQYF.

The genes are TRBV7-9 and TRBJ2-5, with D maybe TRBD2 (5 bases). Germline lookup yields CDR1 SEHNR and CDR2 FQNEAQ (reference sequence). The CDR3 is made up of 14 amino acids. V was shortened by 0 bases and J by 8 bases, with 13 bases between the two germline ends. This CDR3 is CASSLAGGTETQYF. In nucleotides, the CDR3 is TGTGCCAGCAGCTTAGCCGGAGGAACGGAAACCCAGTACTTC.

V is TRBV6-5 and J is TRBJ2-7; 10 nucleotides agree with TRBD1. The CDR3 extends over 14 amino acids. V shed 4 bases and J 3 bases; nucleotides not matched to a gene: 3. Germline-derived CDR1 and CDR2 are MNHEY and SVGAGI. The CDR3 sequence is CASSSGQGDYEQYF. CDR3 nucleotide sequence: TGTGCCAGCAGTTCCGGACAGGGGGACTACGAGCAGTACTTC.

The chain combines TRBV6-1 with TRBJ2-3; weak D call: TRBD2 (5 bases). V shed 8 bases and J shed 1 base, with 7 bases lying between them. Looked up from germline, CDR1 is MNHNS and CDR2 is SASEGT. This CDR3 is built from 12 residues. In DNA, the CDR3 is TGTGCCAGCGGGAGAGGCACAGATACGCAGTATTTT. Translated, it gives CASGRGTDTQYF.

V and J are TRBV5-1 and TRBJ2-2, with TRBD1 identical over 8 bases. CDR3 length: 16 residues. Germline V gene sequence: CDR1 SGHRS, CDR2 YFSETQ. V lost 4 bases, J lost 1 base, and 6 bases stayed unmatched. The CDR3 is CASSLSGTGNTGELFF. CDR3 coding DNA: TGCGCCAGCAGCCTGTCCGGGACAGGGAACACCGGGGAGCTGTTTTTT.

CDR3 residues: CASSVGGPDWRAFF. Written as DNA, the CDR3 is TGTGCCAGCAGTGTTGGGGGCCCGGATTGGAGAGCTTTCTTT. The rearrangement joins TRBV6-1 to TRBJ1-1; maybe TRBD1 (6 bases). V lost 4 bases and J 10 bases, leaving 19 bases between the germline ends. Germline lookup yields CDR1 MNHNS and CDR2 SASEGT. This CDR3 contains 14 residues.

This clone was observed a handful of times. V usage is TRBV5-1 and J usage is TRBJ2-2; D possibly corresponds to TRBD2 (7 bases). Germline V gene lookup returns CDR1 SGHRS and CDR2 YFSETQ. This CDR3 region has 15 residues. V was trimmed by 3 bases and J by 5 bases, leaving 14 bases between them. CDR3 DNA: TGCGCCAGCAGCTCGGGGGGCGCCGGGACCGGGGAGCTGTTTTTT. Its translation is CASSSGGAGTGELFF.

The V call is TRBV30, the J call TRBJ2-5, with D possibly TRBD1 on 6 matching bases. The DNA matches TRBJ2-7 better at its end, which makes the J call doubtful. The germline CDR1 and CDR2 sequences are GTSNPN and SVGIG (reference sequence). This CDR3 is 14 amino acids long. The CDR3 protein is CAWTGDTIGYEQYF. The DNA for the CDR3 is TGTGCCTGGACAGGGGATACCATCGGGTACGAGCAGTACTTC.

CDR3: CASSPKTPTFLFEQYF. CDR3 in DNA: TGTGCCAGCAGTCCAAAAACCCCCACTTTTCTTTTTGAGCAGTACTTC. The chain is built from TRBV27 and TRBJ2-7; D unclear. With 5 bases removed from V and 7 bases from J, the gap between germline ends came to 24 bases. CDR1 is MNHEY and CDR2 is SMNVEV in the germline V gene (reference sequence). The CDR3 extends over 16 amino acids.

This clone was recorded only once. The V call is TRBV6-6, the J call TRBJ2-1, with D maybe TRBD2 (5 bases). This CDR3 is 12 amino acids long. V shed 8 bases and J shed 0 bases, with 5 bases lying between them. Germline CDR1 and CDR2: MNHNY and SVGAGI (reference sequence). The CDR3 bases are TGTGCCAGCGGGAGCTCCTACAATGAGCAGTTCTTC. This encodes CASGSSYNEQFF.

Within the sample, this clone is medium-sized (0.01 to 0.1%). This chain connects TRBV25-1 to TRBJ1-1; maybe TRBD1 (6 bases). This CDR3 has 14 amino acids. Looked up from germline, CDR1 is MGHDK and CDR2 is SYGVNS. V lost 6 bases to trimming and J lost 6 bases, with 17 bases between them. The CDR3 region has the DNA TGTGCCAGCAGCCTCACAGGGTCTATGGCTGAAGCTTTCTTT. It yields the protein CASSLTGSMAEAFF.

The chain couples TRBV6-1 to TRBJ2-1; no definite D call. Germline V lookup: CDR1 MNHNS, CDR2 SASEGT. CDR3 length equals 15 residues. The V and J ends lost 1 base and 0 bases respectively, with 7 bases between them. The CDR3 sequence: CASSEERRSYNEQFF. CDR3 bases: TGTGCCAGCAGTGAAGAGCGTCGCTCCTACAATGAGCAGTTCTTC.

The chain is built from TRBV20-1 and TRBJ1-2; no definite D call. The V end lost 8 bases, the J end lost 4 bases, and 11 bases lay between the germline ends. The CDR3 runs to 11 residues. Looked up from germline, CDR1 is DFQATT and CDR2 is SNEGSKA (reference sequence). Here the CDR3 DNA reads TGCAGTTTCCCGGAGACCTATGGCTACACCTTC. This gives the protein CSFPETYGYTF.

This chain joins TRBV5-1 and TRBJ1-4, with a tentative D call TRBD1 (6 bases). Trimming pared 4 bases from V and 10 bases from J, leaving 20 bases between. The CDR3 loop spans 15 amino acids. Germline assignment: CDR1 SGHRS and CDR2 YFSETQ. The CDR3 DNA sequence: TGCGCCAGCAGCCCTATAGGGGGGGCGGAAGGAAAACTGTTTTTT. Its protein product is CASSPIGGAEGKLFF.

V is TRBV19 and J is TRBJ2-1, with 8 bases matching TRBD2. With V trimmed by 6 bases and J by 7 bases, 17 bases remained unmatched. The CDR3 loop spans 17 amino acids. CDR1 and CDR2 from the germline V gene are LNHDA and SQIVND (reference sequence). CDR3 nucleotides: TGTGCCAGTAGCCCGGACCCGGGAGGGCCCTCTACAAATGAGCAGTTCTTC. This encodes CASSPDPGGPSTNEQFF.

J is TRBJ1-2 and V is TRBV28; D unresolved. The length of the CDR3 is 13 residues. V lost 7 bases and J 4 bases, leaving 13 bases between the germline ends. Germline CDR1 is MDHEN and CDR2 is SYDVKM. CDR3 DNA: TGTGCCAGCATGGCGGGGTTCGGCTATGGCTACACCTTC. Its protein is CASMAGFGYGYTF.

The chain links TRBV5-8 to TRBJ1-2; maybe TRBD1 (6 bases). The CDR3 is 15 amino acids. Germline V CDR1 and CDR2: SGHTS, YDEGEE. V dropped 0 bases and J dropped 4 bases, with 13 bases sitting between them. CDR3 residues: CASSLVTGSFYGYTF. The CDR3 DNA follows: TGTGCCAGCAGCTTGGTCACAGGGAGTTTCTATGGCTACACCTTC.

This sequence joins TRBV5-8 and TRBJ1-4; D uncertain. The CDR3 contains 15 residues. CDR1 is SGHTS and CDR2 is YDEGEE in the germline V gene. Trimming cost V 4 bases and J 0 bases, with 10 bases left between them. In DNA form, the CDR3 reads TGTGCCAGCAGCGATTACAGTGCAACTAATGAAAAACTGTTTTTT. Translation gives CASSDYSATNEKLFF.

This chain connects TRBV6-5 to TRBJ2-2, with D perhaps matching TRBD2 (5 bases). V was shortened by 6 bases and J by 2 bases, with 10 bases between the two germline ends. Germline loops: CDR1 MNHEY, CDR2 SVGAGI. The CDR3 is made up of 14 amino acids. Here the CDR3 DNA reads TGTGCCAGCAGGCCACTAGTTAACACCGGGGAGCTGTTTTTT. Protein: CASRPLVNTGELFF.

V and J are TRBV27 and TRBJ2-3, with 9 bases matching TRBD1. Germline V gives CDR1 MNHEY, CDR2 SMNVEV (reference sequence). The CDR3 extends over 15 amino acids. The J segment lost 6 bases and the V segment lost 0 bases, leaving 4 bases of the junction unmatched. The CDR3 DNA is TGTGCCAGCAGTTTATCGACAGGGGGGGCCGATACGCAGTATTTT. It is translated as CASSLSTGGADTQYF.